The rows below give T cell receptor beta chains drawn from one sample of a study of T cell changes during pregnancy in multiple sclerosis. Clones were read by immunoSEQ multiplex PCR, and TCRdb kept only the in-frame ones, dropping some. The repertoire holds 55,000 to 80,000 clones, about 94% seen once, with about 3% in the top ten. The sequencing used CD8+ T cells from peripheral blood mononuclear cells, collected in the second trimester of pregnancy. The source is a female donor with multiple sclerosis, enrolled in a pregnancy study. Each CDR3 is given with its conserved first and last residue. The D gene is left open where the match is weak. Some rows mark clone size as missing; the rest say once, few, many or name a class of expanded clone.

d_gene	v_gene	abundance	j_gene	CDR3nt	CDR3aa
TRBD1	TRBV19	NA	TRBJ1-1	TGTGCCAGTAGCCCGGGACAGGGAATGAACACTGAAGCTTTCTTT	CASSPGQGMNTEAFF
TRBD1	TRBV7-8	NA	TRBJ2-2	TGTGCCAGCAGCTTATGGGGACAGGGGTTTGCAACCGGGGAGCTGTTTTTT	CASSLWGQGFATGELFF
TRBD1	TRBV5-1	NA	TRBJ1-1	TGCGCCAGCAGCCAAACAGGGGAAGGCACTGAAGCTTTCTTT	CASSQTGEGTEAFF
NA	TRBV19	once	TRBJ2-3	TGTGCCAGTAGTTGGCGGCGGGCGTGGACGAGCACAGATACGCAGTATTTT	CASSWRRAWTSTDTQYF
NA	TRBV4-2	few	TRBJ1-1	TGTGCCAGCAGCCAACTTTCGAGTACTGAAGCTTTCTTT	CASSQLSSTEAFF
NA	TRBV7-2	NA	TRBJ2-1	TGTGCCAGCAGCTTGGAGGCCATCTTCTTCTCCTACAATGAGCAGTTCTTC	CASSLEAIFFSYNEQFF
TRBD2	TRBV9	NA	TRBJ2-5	TGTGCCAGCAGCGCTAGCGGGAGGGCGGGGGAGACCCAGTACTTC	CASSASGRAGETQYF
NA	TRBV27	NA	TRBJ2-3	TGTGCCAGCAGTTCCCGCGCGCGGAGCACAGATACGCAGTATTTT	CASSSRARSTDTQYF
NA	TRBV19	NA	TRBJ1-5	TGTGCCAGTAGTGTTCAGGGGTTGGGTCAGCCCCAGCATTTT	CASSVQGLGQPQHF
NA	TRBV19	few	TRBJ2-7	TGTGCCAGCCGGGACACCCTCTCCTACGAGCAGTACTTC	CASRDTLSYEQYF
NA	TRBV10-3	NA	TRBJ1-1	TGTGCCATCAGTGAGATAGGGAGGGGGAACACTGAAGCTTTCTTT	CAISEIGRGNTEAFF
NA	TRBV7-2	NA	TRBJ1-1	TGTGCCAGCAGCCCCCTAATAGTGGGGCACACTGAAGCTTTCTTT	CASSPLIVGHTEAFF
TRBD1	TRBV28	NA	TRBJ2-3	TGTGCCAGCAGTTTTTGGGACAGAAACGCAGATACGCAGTATTTT	CASSFWDRNADTQYF
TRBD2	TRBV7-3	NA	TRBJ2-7	TGTGCCAGCAGCTTAGCGGGAGGGCCCTCCTACGAGCAGTACTTC	CASSLAGGPSYEQYF
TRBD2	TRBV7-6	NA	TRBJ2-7	TGTGCCAGCAGCTTAGAAGCGGGAGGCTACGAGCAGTACTTC	CASSLEAGGYEQYF
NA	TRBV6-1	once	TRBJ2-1	TGTGCCAGCAGTGAAACGGTGAGGAATGAGCAGTTCTTC	CASSETVRNEQFF
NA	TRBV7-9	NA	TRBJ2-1	TGTGCCAGCAGCCCCATTGGGGGGAAGAGAAATGAGCAGTTCTTC	CASSPIGGKRNEQFF
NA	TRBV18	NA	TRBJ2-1	TGTGCCAGCTCACCACCAGACAGAACTACCTACAATGAGCAGTTCTTC	CASSPPDRTTYNEQFF
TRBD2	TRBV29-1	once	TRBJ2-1	TGCAGCGTTCCAGGCGGGAGTTCGAATGAGCAGTTCTTC	CSVPGGSSNEQFF
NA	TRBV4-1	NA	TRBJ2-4	TGCGCCAGCAGCCAACTCGCGGGTCGCGAAGGCAAAAACATTCAGTACTTC	CASSQLAGREGKNIQYF
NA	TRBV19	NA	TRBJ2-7	TGTGCCAGTAGTCCGAGCGGCGGGTACGAGCAGTACTTC	CASSPSGGYEQYF
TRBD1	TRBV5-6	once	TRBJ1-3	TGTGCCAGCAGCCCTGGGACAGGGCCGGGAAACACCATATATTTT	CASSPGTGPGNTIYF
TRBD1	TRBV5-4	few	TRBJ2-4	TGTGCCAGCAGCAAGGGGGACAGGGGGGTAACCTTAGCCAAAAACATTCAGTACTTC	CASSKGDRGVTLAKNIQYF
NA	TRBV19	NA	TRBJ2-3	TGTGCCAGTAGTATACAGGTCACAGATACGCAGTATTTT	CASSIQVTDTQYF
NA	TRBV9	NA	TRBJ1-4	TGTGCCAGCAGCGTCTCAGGGGCGGATAATGAAAAACTGTTTTTT	CASSVSGADNEKLFF
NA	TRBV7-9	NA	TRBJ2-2	TGTGCCAGCATTTTAAACACCGGGGAGCTGTTTTTT	CASILNTGELFF
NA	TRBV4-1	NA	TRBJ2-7	TGCGCCAGCAGCCAAGATATAGTAGTGGGAGAACACGAGCAGTACTTC	CASSQDIVVGEHEQYF
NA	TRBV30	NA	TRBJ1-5	TGTGCCTGGAGGGGGGGGGACAATCAGCCCCAGCATTTT	CAWRGGDNQPQHF
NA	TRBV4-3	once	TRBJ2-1	TGCGCCAGCAGCCAAGATGGAGCCGGCTCCTACAATGAGCAGTTCTTC	CASSQDGAGSYNEQFF
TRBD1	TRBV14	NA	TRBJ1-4	TGTGCCAGCAGCCTATGGGACAGTAATGAAAAACTGTTTTTT	CASSLWDSNEKLFF
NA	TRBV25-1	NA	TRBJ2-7	TGTGCCACCCCAGCCCCAGGACTCTACGAGCAGTACTTC	CATPAPGLYEQYF
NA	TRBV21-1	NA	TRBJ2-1	TGTGCCAGCAGCAAAGATGGGAGCGGACCAAGCTCCTACAATGAGCAGTTCTTC	CASSKDGSGPSSYNEQFF
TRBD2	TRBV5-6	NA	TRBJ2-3	TGTGCCAGCAGCTTGGCGGGGACTAACATAGATACGCAGTATTTT	CASSLAGTNIDTQYF
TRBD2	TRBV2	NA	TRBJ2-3	TGTGCCAGCACTAGCGGTAGCACAGATACGCAGTATTTT	CASTSGSTDTQYF
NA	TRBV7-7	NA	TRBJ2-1	TGTGCCAGCAGCCAGGGACTGTACAATGAGCAGTTCTTC	CASSQGLYNEQFF
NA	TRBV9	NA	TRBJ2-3	TGTGCCAGCACCAGAGGGGGGGTCACAGATACGCAGTATTTT	CASTRGGVTDTQYF
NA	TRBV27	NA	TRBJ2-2	TGTGCCAGCAGTTCCGGGATATCCAGCGGGGAGCTGTTTTTT	CASSSGISSGELFF
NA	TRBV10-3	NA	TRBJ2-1	TGTGCCATCAGTGAGCCGCCCGTGAGGGCCAGCTCCTACAATGAGCAGTTCTTC	CAISEPPVRASSYNEQFF